These 23 T cell receptor beta chains came from one sample sequenced in a study of HIV-infected patients and healthy controls. TCRdb re-derived calls from the 5' RACE reads in MiXCR, one entry per CDR3 protein. The sample records 70,000 or so distinct CDR3 sequences, approximately 15% being singletons. Specimen: CD4+ T cells from blood. Every receptor here comes from a human donor in good health.

This clonotype was counted at least ten times. The chain uses TRBV4-1 and TRBJ2-1, with 13 bases lining up with TRBD2. The J segment lost 4 bases and the V segment lost 6 bases, leaving 12 bases of the junction unmatched. The CDR3 extends over 18 amino acids. Germline loops: CDR1 MGHRA, CDR2 YSYEKL. CDR3 protein: CASRAGTSGIKGYNEQFF. DNA of the CDR3: TGCGCCAGCAGGGCAGGGACTAGCGGGATAAAGGGGTACAATGAGCAGTTCTTC.

Ten or more counts support this clonotype. The V call is TRBV5-5, the J call TRBJ2-3; D call uncertain. This CDR3 region has 14 residues. CDR1 and CDR2 (germline): SGHKS, YYEKEE (reference sequence). Trimming took off 5 bases at V and 0 bases at J, with 10 bases between the two ends. CDR3 loop: CASSLTSSTDTQYF. The CDR3, as DNA: TGTGCCAGCAGTCTTACTTCTAGCACAGATACGCAGTATTTT.

This sequence joins TRBV19 and TRBJ1-2; D remains ambiguous. The germline gives CDR1 LNHDA, CDR2 SQIVND (reference sequence). The CDR3 contains 16 residues. Trimming shortened V by 3 bases and J by 0 bases, and 14 bases separated the two germline ends. The CDR3 nucleotides are TGTGCCAGTAGTATCCCAGGCCTGGAGACTAACTATGGCTACACCTTC. Protein: CASSIPGLETNYGYTF.

This clonotype was recorded many times. The chain combines TRBV11-2 with TRBJ2-4; TRBD1 matches at 8 bases. The CDR3 spans 13 residues. V trimming: 5 bases; J trimming: 6 bases; junction bases outside the gene matches: 3. Germline CDR1 is SGHAT and CDR2 is FQNNGV. The chain's CDR3 is CASSQDRANIQYF. For the CDR3, the DNA is TGTGCCAGCAGCCAGGACAGGGCAAACATTCAGTACTTC.

In nucleotides, the CDR3 is TGTGCCAGCAGCGATATCGTTCAACTAGCGGGAGGAGGCAATGAGCAGTTCTTC. Amino acids: CASSDIVQLAGGGNEQFF. V and J are TRBV7-9 and TRBJ2-1; 12 positions match TRBD2. The CDR3 runs to 18 residues. Germline V gene sequence: CDR1 SEHNR, CDR2 FQNEAQ (reference sequence). Trimming at V came to 5 bases and at J to 6 bases, leaving 14 bases not matched to a gene.

This clonotype was detected only once. The chain couples TRBV18 to TRBJ2-6, with TRBD1 identical over 7 bases. The CDR3 sequence is 19 residues long. V shed 4 bases and J 0 bases; nucleotides not matched to a gene: 12. CDR1 and CDR2 from the germline V gene are KGHSH and LQKENI. CDR3 nucleotide sequence: TGTGCCAGCTCACGGCACGGGACAGCATTCTACTCTGGGGCCAACGTCCTGACTTTC. Translated, it gives CASSRHGTAFYSGANVLTF.

This clonotype was seen only a few times. V is TRBV29-1 and J is TRBJ1-1; D is uncertain. The CDR3 spans 14 residues. V lost 4 bases and J 0 bases, leaving 12 bases between the germline ends. Germline V gene sequence: CDR1 SQVTM, CDR2 ANQGSEA. The CDR3 DNA reads as TGCAGCGTTGCCCCCCAACCGTTGAACACTGAAGCTTTCTTT. This translates into CSVAPQPLNTEAFF.

This clonotype was counted only a few times. The gene calls are TRBV14 and TRBJ1-2, with D uncertain. V lost 4 bases and J 4 bases, leaving 7 bases between the germline ends. The CDR3 length is 12 residues. Germline values: CDR1 SGHDN, CDR2 FVKESK. CDR3 region: CASSPGSYGYTF. DNA of the CDR3: TGTGCCAGCAGCCCGGGGAGCTATGGCTACACCTTC.

This clonotype was picked up many times. The J gene is TRBJ1-3, the V gene TRBV4-3, with no clear D. Germline V gene lookup returns CDR1 LGHNA and CDR2 YSLEER. This CDR3 region has 16 residues. The ends were cut back, 1 base at V and 0 bases at J, with 10 bases in the middle. The CDR3 reads CASSQVVSSSGNTIYF. For the CDR3, the DNA is TGCGCCAGCAGCCAAGTGGTCAGCTCCTCTGGAAACACCATATATTTT.

This clonotype has just a few counts. This chain uses TRBV20-1 with TRBJ2-3; 8 bases align to TRBD2. The germline gives CDR1 DFQATT, CDR2 SNEGSKA (reference sequence). The CDR3 length is 15 residues. Losses at the gene ends were 5 bases for V and 0 bases for J; bases not matched to a gene: 7. The CDR3 coding sequence is TGCAGTGCTCCGCCGGGGGGGCGGAGCACAGATACGCAGTATTTT. Its protein is CSAPPGGRSTDTQYF.

By proportion, this clonotype is medium-sized. This chain joins TRBV5-5 and TRBJ2-1; the D gene is possibly TRBD2 (6 bases). Between the trimmed V and J ends, which lost 5 bases and 0 bases, there was a span of 18 bases. This CDR3 region has 17 residues. The germline V gene encodes CDR1 SGHKS and CDR2 YYEKEE (reference sequence). The CDR3 DNA follows: TGTGCCAGCAGGCTAAGGGGTAGCGGAAGCTCCTACAATGAGCAGTTCTTC. This encodes CASRLRGSGSSYNEQFF.

This clonotype was observed at least ten times. The genes are TRBV28 and TRBJ2-1, with D perhaps matching TRBD2 (6 bases). Germline loops: CDR1 MDHEN, CDR2 SYDVKM. V lost 7 bases and J lost 2, with 9 bases in between. The CDR3 totals 13 residues. The CDR3 loop is CASTGGTYNEQFF. The CDR3 DNA sequence: TGTGCCAGCACCGGGGGAACCTACAATGAGCAGTTCTTC.

CDR3 in DNA: TGCAGTGCTAGGCCCTCCAGTCGCGAGCAGTACTTC. Amino acids: CSARPSSREQYF. The chain has TRBV20-1 and TRBJ2-7, with D hard to call. The length of the CDR3 is 12 residues. The germline V gene has CDR1 DFQATT and CDR2 SNEGSKA (reference sequence). With 3 bases removed from V and 6 bases from J, the gap between germline ends came to 12 bases.

This chain uses TRBV20-1 with TRBJ2-5; 7 nucleotides match TRBD2. The CDR3 contains 14 residues. V was clipped by 4 bases and J by 0 bases; unmatched bases: 5. CDR1 and CDR2 from the germline V gene are DFQATT and SNEGSKA (reference sequence). CDR3 amino acids: CSAIGGVDQETQYF. The CDR3, as DNA: TGCAGTGCTATTGGGGGGGTCGACCAAGAGACCCAGTACTTC.

This clonotype turned up a few times. This chain links TRBV3-1 with TRBJ2-7, with D hard to call. Germline V CDR1 and CDR2: LGHDT, YNNKEL (reference sequence). The CDR3 is 13 residues long. Trimming pared 4 bases from V and 2 bases from J, leaving 9 bases between. CDR3 in DNA: TGTGCCAGCAGCCGTCCTGGACCCTACGAGCAGTACTTC. The encoded protein is CASSRPGPYEQYF.

This clonotype has a handful of counts. V is TRBV28 and J is TRBJ1-5, with D unresolved. This CDR3 contains 16 residues. Germline CDR1 reads MDHEN; CDR2 reads SYDVKM. V lost 3 bases, J lost 5 bases, and 17 bases lay in between. This CDR3 is CASSFRGFYRDQPQHF. The DNA of the CDR3 is TGTGCCAGCAGTTTTAGAGGATTCTATAGGGATCAGCCCCAGCATTTT.

The chain has TRBV6-6 and TRBJ2-3, with 14 bases fitting TRBD2. This CDR3 is 16 amino acids long. Trimming at V came to 7 bases and at J to 5 bases, leaving 8 bases not matched to a gene. Germline loops: CDR1 MNHNY, CDR2 SVGAGI (reference sequence). CDR3 sequence reads: CASTKTSGGAEDTQYF. The CDR3 nucleotides are TGTGCCAGCACCAAGACTAGCGGGGGGGCCGAAGATACGCAGTATTTT.

This clonotype was detected a few times. The J gene is TRBJ2-3, the V gene TRBV14; TRBD2 matches 11 bases. Germline V gene data show CDR1 as SGHDN and CDR2 as FVKESK. The CDR3 runs 19 residues. The ends lost 4 bases at V and 0 bases at J; junction bases unmatched: 12. CDR3 coding DNA: TGTGCCAGCAGCCGAAATCCCCAACTAGCGGGAGTAAGCACAGATACGCAGTATTTT. It specifies CASSRNPQLAGVSTDTQYF.

The chain recombines TRBV28 with TRBJ2-3; TRBD1 matches 9 bases. The J segment lost 3 bases and the V segment lost 5 bases, leaving 6 bases of the junction unmatched. The CDR3 consists of 15 residues. Looked up from germline, CDR1 is MDHEN and CDR2 is SYDVKM. CDR3 region: CASSPPGQGTDTQYF. CDR3 bases: TGTGCCAGCAGTCCCCCGGGACAGGGTACAGATACGCAGTATTTT.

This clonotype was recorded at least ten times. The V call is TRBV28, the J call TRBJ1-2; no firm D call. Trimming took off 0 bases at V and 4 bases at J, with 12 bases between the two ends. This CDR3 region has 15 residues. Germline CDR1 is MDHEN and CDR2 is SYDVKM. Written as DNA, the CDR3 is TGTGCCAGCAGTTTATGGGGATCTGATTTCTATGGCTACACCTTC. Encoded protein: CASSLWGSDFYGYTF.

This clonotype occurred many times. The chain joins TRBV20-1 to TRBJ1-5, with D possibly being TRBD1 (5 bases). Trimming took 0 bases from V and 0 from J, leaving 9 bases between them. CDR1 is DFQATT and CDR2 is SNEGSKA in the germline V gene (reference sequence). The CDR3 has 15 residues. CDR3: CSAREIGVSNQPQHF. CDR3 DNA: TGCAGTGCTAGAGAAATAGGGGTTAGCAATCAGCCCCAGCATTTT.

This clonotype was observed a few times. The gene calls are TRBV27 and TRBJ2-1, with 7 nucleotides matching TRBD2. V was pared by 5 bases and J by 7 bases, with 14 bases of the junction left unmatched. CDR1 and CDR2 (germline): MNHEY, SMNVEV (reference sequence). This CDR3 region has 16 residues. CDR3: CASSPSRRTGGNEQFF. The CDR3 DNA follows: TGTGCCAGCAGTCCCTCCCGAAGGACGGGAGGTAATGAGCAGTTCTTC.

The genes are TRBV6-1 and TRBJ2-7; D not resolved. Germline CDR1 reads MNHNS; CDR2 reads SASEGT. Trimming removed 0 bases at V and 2 bases at J, with 8 bases between. This CDR3 region has 14 residues. Here the CDR3 reads CASSEARTTYEQYF. CDR3 nucleotide sequence: TGTGCCAGCAGTGAAGCACGCACCACCTACGAGCAGTACTTC.